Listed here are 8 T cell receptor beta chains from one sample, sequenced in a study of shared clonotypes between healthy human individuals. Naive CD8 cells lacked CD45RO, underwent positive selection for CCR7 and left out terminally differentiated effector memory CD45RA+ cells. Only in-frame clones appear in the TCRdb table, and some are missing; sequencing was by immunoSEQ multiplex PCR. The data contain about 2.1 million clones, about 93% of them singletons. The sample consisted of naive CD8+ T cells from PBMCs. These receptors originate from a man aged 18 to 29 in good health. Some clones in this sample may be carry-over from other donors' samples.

CDR3 sequence reads: CASSAQGHQPQHF. In nucleotides, the CDR3 is TGTGCCAGCAGCGCCCAGGGTCACCAGCCCCAGCATTTT. The chain recombines TRBV9 with TRBJ1-5, with D possibly being TRBD1 (5 bases). The CDR3 loop spans 13 amino acids. Trimming pared 3 bases from V and 7 bases from J, leaving 11 bases between. Germline V lookup: CDR1 SGDLS, CDR2 YYNGEE.

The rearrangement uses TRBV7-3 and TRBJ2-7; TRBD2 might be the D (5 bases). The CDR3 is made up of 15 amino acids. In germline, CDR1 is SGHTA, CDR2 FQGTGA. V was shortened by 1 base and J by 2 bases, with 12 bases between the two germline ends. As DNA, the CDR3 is TGTGCCAGCAGCTTAAATCGGGGTACTCCCTACGAGCAGTACTTC. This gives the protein CASSLNRGTPYEQYF.

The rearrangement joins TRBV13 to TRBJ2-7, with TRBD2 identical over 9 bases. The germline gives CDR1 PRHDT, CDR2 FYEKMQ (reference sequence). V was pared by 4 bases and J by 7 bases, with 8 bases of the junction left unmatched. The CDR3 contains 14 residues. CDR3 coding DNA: TGTGCCAGCAGCTCCGCGGGAGGGCCAGCGGAGCAGTACTTC. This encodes CASSSAGGPAEQYF.

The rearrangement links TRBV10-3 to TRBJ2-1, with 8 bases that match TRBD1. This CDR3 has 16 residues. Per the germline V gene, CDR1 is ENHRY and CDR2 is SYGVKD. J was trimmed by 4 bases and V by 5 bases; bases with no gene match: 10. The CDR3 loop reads CAISTPPGQAYNEQFF. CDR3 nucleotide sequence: TGTGCCATCAGTACCCCTCCGGGACAGGCATACAATGAGCAGTTCTTC.

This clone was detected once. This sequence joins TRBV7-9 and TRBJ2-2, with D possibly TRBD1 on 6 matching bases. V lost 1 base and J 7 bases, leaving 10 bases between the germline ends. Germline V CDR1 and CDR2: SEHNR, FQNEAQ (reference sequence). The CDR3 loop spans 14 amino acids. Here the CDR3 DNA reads TGTGCCAGCAGCTTAGAGGGACACTACGGGGAGCTGTTTTTT. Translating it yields CASSLEGHYGELFF.

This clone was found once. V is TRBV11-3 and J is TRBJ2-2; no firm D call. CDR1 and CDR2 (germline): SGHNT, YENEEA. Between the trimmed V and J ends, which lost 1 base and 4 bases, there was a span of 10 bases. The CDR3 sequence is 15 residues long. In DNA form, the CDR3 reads TGTGCCAGCAGCTTAGCCCGGACGGGCACCGGGGAGCTGTTTTTT. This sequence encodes CASSLARTGTGELFF.

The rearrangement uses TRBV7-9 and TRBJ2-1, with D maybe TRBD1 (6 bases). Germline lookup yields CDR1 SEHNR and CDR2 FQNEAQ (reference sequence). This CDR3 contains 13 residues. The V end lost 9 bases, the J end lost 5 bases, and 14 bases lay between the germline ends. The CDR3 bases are TGTGCCAGGAGGGACACGGCCCACAATGAGCAGTTCTTC. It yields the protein CARRDTAHNEQFF.

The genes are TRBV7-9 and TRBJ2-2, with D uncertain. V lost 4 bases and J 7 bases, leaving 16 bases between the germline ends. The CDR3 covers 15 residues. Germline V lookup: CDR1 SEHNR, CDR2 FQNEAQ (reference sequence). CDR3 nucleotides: TGTGCCAGCAGCTCATTCGAGAGGTACGGCGGGGAGCTGTTTTTT. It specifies CASSSFERYGGELFF.